This entry describes one T cell receptor beta chain. Antigen: not known. Then a second PCR, running roughly 6 to 12 cycles, was carried out with a sample-barcoded 5' primer and a J-beta primer mix. TCRdb processed the 5' RACE reads anew with MiXCR; each CDR3 protein has one entry. The sample consists of approximately 770,000 distinct CDR3 sequences, 58% of them appearing once. The CDR3 totals 12 residues. Trimming shortened V by 0 bases and J by 8 bases, and 6 bases separated the two germline ends. Germline CDR1 reads SGDLS; CDR2 reads YYNGEE. This entry belongs to a study of blood T cells in healthy people across ages. Study conclusions and caveats: Those diversity estimates obtained from one million T cells were thought to be underestimates.

Donors ranged from about 6 to 90 years old and were healthy Caucasians in Russia. Per sample, extraction of total RNA gave at least 5.5 micrograms in every case. The chain recombines TRBV9 with TRBJ2-1; D remains unclear. Sample: blood. The TCR was taken from a man younger than 40 in good health. CDR3 sequence: CASSVATDEQFF. CDR3 DNA: TGTGCCAGCAGCGTAGCTACGGATGAGCAGTTCTTC.